What follows are 15 T cell receptor beta chains derived from one specimen sequenced in a study of T cell responses to AZD1222 COVID-19 vaccine. Assay used: immunoSEQ multiplex PCR; TCRdb lists only in-frame clones, some missing. Among approximately 110,000 clones, about 92% were seen once, and the ten largest hold about 1.2%. This specimen was peripheral blood, taken on day 0 of AZD1222 vaccination. These receptors were taken from an adult in good health.

The CDR3 loop reads CASNGGIEQFF. Written as DNA, the CDR3 is TGTGCCAGCAACGGGGGCATTGAGCAGTTCTTC. The chain couples TRBV6-5 to TRBJ2-1, with D perhaps assigned TRBD1 or TRBD2 (6 bases each). CDR1 is MNHEY and CDR2 is SVGAGI in the germline V gene. Trimming stripped 7 bases from V and 9 bases from J, with 10 bases between. This CDR3 has 11 residues.

The chain uses TRBV18 and TRBJ1-1; D unresolved. CDR1 is KGHSH and CDR2 is LQKENI in the germline V gene. The CDR3 extends over 13 amino acids. Trimming removed 1 base at V and 4 bases at J, with 7 bases between. For the CDR3, the DNA is TGTGCCAGCTCACCACGAGGTAGCACTGAAGCTTTCTTT. Protein sequence: CASSPRGSTEAFF.

The rearrangement links TRBV29-1 to TRBJ1-3; 9 positions agree with TRBD1. Germline V CDR1 and CDR2: SQVTM, ANQGSEA. The CDR3 length is 13 residues. Losses at the gene ends were 5 bases for V and 4 bases for J; bases not matched to a gene: 3. CDR3 nucleotides: TGCAGCGTTTCGACAGGGGGAGGAAACACCATATATTTT. This translates into CSVSTGGGNTIYF.

This chain uses TRBV5-8 with TRBJ1-4; 7 nucleotides match TRBD1. This CDR3 has 15 amino acids. CDR1 and CDR2 (germline): SGHTS, YDEGEE. J was trimmed by 10 bases and V by 4 bases; bases with no gene match: 13. The CDR3: CASSPPQGGNGKLFF. The CDR3 DNA follows: TGTGCCAGCAGCCCACCTCAGGGGGGGAACGGAAAACTGTTTTTT.

This clone was observed once. The CDR3 region is CASSPQGTEAFF. DNA for the CDR3: TGTGCCAGCAGTCCCCAGGGGACTGAAGCTTTCTTT. The chain couples TRBV6-6 to TRBJ1-1; maybe TRBD1 (6 bases). The germline V gene encodes CDR1 MNHNY and CDR2 SVGAGI (reference sequence). The CDR3 has 12 residues. V lost 5 bases and J lost 5, with 9 bases in between.

This chain's CDR3 is CASSTLDYNNEQFF. The CDR3 DNA reads TGTGCCAGTAGTACCCTCGACTACAACAATGAGCAGTTCTTC. The chain is built from TRBV19 and TRBJ2-1, with D maybe TRBD2 (5 bases). With 4 bases removed from V and 5 bases from J, the gap between germline ends came to 12 bases. CDR1 and CDR2 (germline): LNHDA, SQIVND (reference sequence). The length of the CDR3 is 14 residues. The full variable domain, its missing parts supplied by reference TRBV19 and TRBJ2-1, is DGGITQSPKYLFRKEGQNVTLSCEQNLNHDAMYWYRQDPGQGLRLIYYSQIVNDFQKGDIAEGYSVSREKKESFPLTVTSAQKNPTAFYLCASSTLDYNNEQFFGPGTRLTVL.

The chain couples TRBV6-1 to TRBJ1-4; TRBD1 matches 7 bases. After removal of 3 bases from V and 8 bases from J, the junction contained 0 bases not matched to a gene. The CDR3 totals 12 residues. Germline CDR1 reads MNHNS; CDR2 reads SASEGT. The CDR3 region has the DNA TGTGCCAGCAGTGAGACAGGGGAAAAACTGTTTTTT. Its protein product is CASSETGEKLFF.

V and J are TRBV27 and TRBJ1-1; possibly TRBD1 for D (5 bases). Germline CDR1 and CDR2: MNHEY and SMNVEV (reference sequence). The CDR3 consists of 13 residues. Between the trimmed V and J ends, which lost 2 bases and 4 bases, there was a span of 8 bases. CDR3 loop: CASSLRGSTEAFF. The CDR3 nucleotides are TGTGCCAGCAGTTTACGGGGGTCCACTGAAGCTTTCTTT.

The rearrangement links TRBV6-6 to TRBJ1-2, with D possibly TRBD1 on 6 matching bases. The CDR3 runs 12 residues. Trimming stripped 5 bases from V and 5 bases from J, with 9 bases between. Germline-derived CDR1 and CDR2 are MNHNY and SVGAGI (reference sequence). The CDR3 nucleotides read TGTGCCAGCAGTGGGGGCCTTTATGGCTACACCTTC. This sequence encodes CASSGGLYGYTF.

The genes are TRBV20-1 and TRBJ2-3; D unresolved. Germline assignment: CDR1 DFQATT and CDR2 SNEGSKA (reference sequence). Trimming took off 7 bases at V and 4 bases at J, with 9 bases between the two ends. The CDR3 runs to 11 residues. CDR3 amino acids: CSGAWADTQYF. The CDR3 region has the DNA TGCAGTGGGGCGTGGGCAGATACGCAGTATTTT.

The chain combines TRBV10-2 with TRBJ1-1; D is unresolved. V was shortened by 7 bases and J by 1 base, with 16 bases between the two germline ends. Germline loops: CDR1 WSHSY, CDR2 SAAADI. This CDR3 has 15 amino acids. This CDR3 is CASIDTLRRNTEAFF. The CDR3, as DNA: TGCGCCAGCATCGACACTCTGCGTAGGAACACTGAAGCTTTCTTT.

The chain uses TRBV28 and TRBJ1-2, with D possibly TRBD1 on 6 matching bases. The CDR3 loop spans 14 amino acids. The germline CDR1 and CDR2 sequences are MDHEN and SYDVKM. The V end was cut by 3 bases, the J end by 4 bases, with 12 bases between. CDR3 residues: CASSFGGQFYGYTF. The CDR3 DNA follows: TGTGCCAGCAGTTTTGGTGGACAGTTCTATGGCTACACCTTC.

CDR3 in DNA: TGTGCCAGCAGCTTTAACTCTGGGGCCAACGTCCTGACTTTC. Residues: CASSFNSGANVLTF. The V call is TRBV5-6, the J call TRBJ2-6; no clear D. Germline CDR1 SGHDT, CDR2 YYEEEE. V shed 2 bases and J shed 0 bases, with 3 bases lying between them. The CDR3 runs 14 residues.

The J gene is TRBJ2-7, the V gene TRBV6-2 or TRBV6-3; 7 bases agree with TRBD2. With 4 bases clipped from V and 5 bases from J, the junction kept 5 bases outside the gene matches. From germline, CDR1 is MNHEY and CDR2 SVGEGT. This CDR3 has 13 residues. CDR3 protein: CASSLGLIHEQYF. CDR3 nucleotides: TGTGCCAGCAGTTTGGGACTAATCCACGAGCAGTACTTC.

The rearrangement uses TRBV30 and TRBJ1-5; perhaps TRBD1 as D (6 bases). The length of the CDR3 is 13 residues. V was shortened by 5 bases and J by 3 bases, with 11 bases between the two germline ends. Per the germline V gene, CDR1 is GTSNPN and CDR2 is SVGIG (reference sequence). The CDR3 DNA is TGTGCCTGGTCGGACAGTAACAATCAGCCCCAGCATTTT. This sequence encodes CAWSDSNNQPQHF.